The 30 T cell receptor beta chains given below trace back to one sample, sequenced in a study of T cells in Graves' hyperthyroidism and ophthalmopathy. The source material, RNA transcripts, was used to amplify TCR beta CDR3 regions. Researchers ran a first-round RT-PCR on the TCR CDR3 using the HTBI primer set. MiXCR, run by TCRdb on the multiplex PCR reads, gives a single entry per CDR3 protein. The sample carries more than 550,000 distinct CDR3 sequences, under 20% recorded once. What was sequenced was blood. Receptors were obtained from a woman in her forties or fifties with Graves' hyperthyroidism that later progressed to Graves' ophthalmopathy.

In this sample, this clonotype turned up many times. The rearrangement uses TRBV20-1 and TRBJ1-2; the D is unclear. The CDR3 consists of 15 residues. V was trimmed by 3 bases and J by 5 bases, leaving 19 bases between them. Germline CDR1 DFQATT, CDR2 SNEGSKA (reference sequence). CDR3 amino acids: CSASPAGSTIYGYTF. DNA of the CDR3: TGCAGTGCTAGCCCTGCAGGATCGACCATATATGGCTACACCTTC.

This clonotype was seen a few times. The rearrangement uses TRBV6-1 and TRBJ1-5; 8 nucleotides match TRBD1. J gave up 3 bases and V 6 bases, and 7 bases lay outside the gene matches. From germline, CDR1 is MNHNS and CDR2 SASEGT. CDR3 size: 15 residues. The CDR3 is CASSRTGWDNQPQHF. As DNA, the CDR3 is TGTGCCAGCAGCCGGACAGGGTGGGACAATCAGCCCCAGCATTTT.

This clonotype was found a few times. The V and J genes are TRBV5-6 and TRBJ2-5; D remains ambiguous. The germline V gene encodes CDR1 SGHDT and CDR2 YYEEEE. The CDR3 covers 14 residues. Trimming cost V 1 base and J 1 base, with 8 bases left between them. CDR3 residues: CASSLLQPQETQYF. The CDR3 coding sequence is TGTGCCAGCAGCTTGTTACAGCCCCAAGAGACCCAGTACTTC.

The rearrangement joins TRBV9 to TRBJ2-5; D possibly corresponds to TRBD1 (7 bases). From germline, CDR1 is SGDLS and CDR2 YYNGEE. V gave up 0 bases and J gave up 7 bases, with 13 bases separating them. This CDR3 has 14 residues. CDR3 coding DNA: TGTGCCAGCAGCGTAGGCGGGACAGACGGGACCCAGTACTTC. This codes for CASSVGGTDGTQYF.

This clonotype has more than one count but fewer than ten. V is TRBV3-1 and J is TRBJ2-5; 8 bases map to TRBD2. This CDR3 has 13 residues. V was clipped by 8 bases and J by 3 bases; unmatched bases: 5. Per germline, CDR1 LGHDT and CDR2 YNNKEL (reference sequence). The CDR3, as DNA: TGTGCCAGCTTCTCGGGGGGGAAAGAGACCCAGTACTTC. It encodes CASFSGGKETQYF.

This clonotype was detected ten times or more. V usage is TRBV3-1 and J usage is TRBJ1-6; no firm D call. Per the germline V gene, CDR1 is LGHDT and CDR2 is YNNKEL (reference sequence). This CDR3 region has 16 residues. With 4 bases removed from V and 5 bases from J, the gap between germline ends came to 15 bases. CDR3 in DNA: TGTGCCAGCAGCCTAACACTCGGGGAACATAATTCACCCCTCCACTTT. It codes for CASSLTLGEHNSPLHF.

As for this clonotype: One base away lies a much larger clone, so this may be a sequencing read error. The rearrangement joins TRBV3-1 to TRBJ2-1; D unclear. Germline V gives CDR1 LGHDT, CDR2 YNNKEL (reference sequence). The CDR3 is 14 amino acids. Trimming took off 3 bases at V and 5 bases at J, with 11 bases between the two ends. The CDR3 DNA reads as TGTGCCAGCAGCCACCGGACGAACCACAATGAGCAGTTCTTC. Amino acid sequence: CASSHRTNHNEQFF.

The chain has TRBV29-1 and TRBJ1-1; TRBD1 matches 7 bases. Germline CDR1 is SQVTM and CDR2 is ANQGSEA. CDR3 length: 13 amino acids. V dropped 6 bases and J dropped 4; count of bases not matched to a gene: 8. For the CDR3, the DNA is TGCAGCGTCGGTAGACAGGGCGGCACTGAAGCTTTCTTT. Its translation is CSVGRQGGTEAFF.

Here the CDR3 DNA reads TGTGCCAGCAGTGAAGGCGCGGGAGGGATTTTCGATAATTCACCCCTCCACTTT. Its translation: CASSEGAGGIFDNSPLHF. The V call is TRBV2, the J call TRBJ1-6; D ambiguous. Germline-derived CDR1 and CDR2 are SNHLY and FYNNEI. The ends were cut back, 1 base at V and 5 bases at J, with 18 bases in the middle. This CDR3 has 18 residues.

This clonotype was seen many times. CDR3 amino acids: CASSQGDTNQPQHF. The DNA of the CDR3 is TGTGCCAGCAGCCAGGGGGACACCAATCAGCCCCAGCATTTT. This rearrangement joins TRBV3-1 to TRBJ1-5; perhaps TRBD1 as D (6 bases). The V and J ends lost 3 bases and 3 bases respectively, with 9 bases between them. Germline V gene sequence: CDR1 LGHDT, CDR2 YNNKEL (reference sequence). CDR3 size: 14 residues.

Many counts were recorded for this clonotype. In nucleotides, the CDR3 is TGTGCCAGCAGCCAAGATGCTAGGTATGGCTACACCTTC. Translation gives CASSQDARYGYTF. The J gene is TRBJ1-2, the V gene TRBV3-1; D gene ambiguous. Trimming took off 0 bases at V and 5 bases at J, with 7 bases between the two ends. The CDR3 consists of 13 residues. CDR1 is LGHDT and CDR2 is YNNKEL in the germline V gene (reference sequence).

This clonotype was observed a handful of times. The gene calls are TRBV19 and TRBJ2-7; TRBD2 agrees at 16 bases. The J segment lost 1 base and the V segment lost 9 bases, leaving 9 bases of the junction unmatched. Germline lookup yields CDR1 LNHDA and CDR2 SQIVND (reference sequence). This CDR3 spans 17 amino acids. The CDR3 coding sequence is TGTGCCAGGGTCCCGGGACTAGCGGGGGGGCGGTCCTACGAGCAGTACTTC. Amino acid sequence: CARVPGLAGGRSYEQYF. Combining the CDR3 with reference TRBV19 and TRBJ2-7 gives the whole variable domain DGGITQSPKYLFRKEGQNVTLSCEQNLNHDAMYWYRQDPGQGLRLIYYSQIVNDFQKGDIAEGYSVSREKKESFPLTVTSAQKNPTAFYLCARVPGLAGGRSYEQYFGPGTRLTVT.

At least ten counts were recorded for this clonotype. The chain has TRBV12-3 or TRBV12-4 and TRBJ2-5; TRBD2 aligns across 9 bases. V gave up 7 bases and J gave up 4 bases; unmatched junction bases: 13. The CDR3 is 16 residues long. CDR3 sequence (DNA): TGTGCCAGCACTCGGGGGGTACTTAGCGGGGGAGAGACCCAGTACTTC. It specifies CASTRGVLSGGETQYF.

At least ten counts were recorded for this clonotype. The chain has TRBV6-1 and TRBJ1-6; D is undetermined. Trimming took 6 bases from V and 4 from J, leaving 22 bases between them. The CDR3 has 18 amino acids. The germline V gene encodes CDR1 MNHNS and CDR2 SASEGT. The CDR3 reads CASRRSGGIGMYNSPLHF. DNA of the CDR3: TGTGCCAGCAGGAGATCAGGCGGGATAGGGATGTATAATTCACCCCTCCACTTT.

This clonotype was seen only a few times. The V and J genes are TRBV14 and TRBJ1-2; D gene ambiguous. Looked up from germline, CDR1 is SGHDN and CDR2 is FVKESK. Trimming shortened V by 1 base and J by 7 bases, and 10 bases separated the two germline ends. The length of the CDR3 is 13 residues. CDR3 sequence: CASSQAMDSGYTF. The CDR3 region has the DNA TGTGCCAGCAGCCAAGCTATGGACTCTGGCTACACCTTC.

This clonotype was observed a handful of times. V usage is TRBV6-1 and J usage is TRBJ2-4; D is unresolved. Trimming pared 1 base from V and 0 bases from J, leaving 16 bases between. Germline V gene sequence: CDR1 MNHNS, CDR2 SASEGT. The CDR3 has 18 residues. Written as DNA, the CDR3 is TGTGCCAGCAGTGAAGGCCCATTGGGTGATGTAGCCAAAAACATTCAGTACTTC. Its protein is CASSEGPLGDVAKNIQYF.

The chain links TRBV5-6 to TRBJ1-1; the match to TRBD1 covers 9 bases. J was trimmed by 3 bases and V by 4 bases; bases with no gene match: 7. The germline gives CDR1 SGHDT, CDR2 YYEEEE. There are 15 residues in the CDR3. The CDR3 loop reads CASSAGTGRDTEAFF. In DNA form, the CDR3 reads TGTGCCAGCAGCGCCGGGACAGGGCGGGACACTGAAGCTTTCTTT.

The chain joins TRBV5-6 to TRBJ1-1, with 8 bases identical to TRBD1. This CDR3 has 14 residues. V lost 5 bases, J lost 4 bases, and 7 bases stayed unmatched. Germline CDR1 reads SGHDT; CDR2 reads YYEEEE. Here the CDR3 reads CASRETGDGTEAFF. CDR3 coding DNA: TGTGCCAGCAGAGAGACAGGGGACGGCACTGAAGCTTTCTTT.

This clonotype was seen ten or more times. The chain carries TRBV7-8 and TRBJ2-1, with 14 positions matching TRBD2. The CDR3 consists of 18 residues. V dropped 5 bases and J dropped 5; count of bases not matched to a gene: 11. Germline CDR1 is SGHVS and CDR2 is FQNEAQ. The CDR3 spells CASSPTGTSGGRNNEQFF. In DNA, the CDR3 is TGTGCCAGCAGCCCAACTGGGACTAGCGGGGGCCGAAACAATGAGCAGTTCTTC.

The chain has TRBV6-1 and TRBJ1-6; no firm D call. The CDR3 is made up of 13 amino acids. V dropped 11 bases and J dropped 6 bases, with 14 bases sitting between them. The germline V gene encodes CDR1 MNHNS and CDR2 SASEGT. In nucleotides, the CDR3 is TGTGCCGCCGGAGGCACAGTTAATTCACCCCTCCACTTT. The encoded protein is CAAGGTVNSPLHF.

The chain recombines TRBV10-3 with TRBJ2-5, with 12 nucleotides matching TRBD1. Germline values: CDR1 ENHRY, CDR2 SYGVKD. Germline trimming cut 1 base from V and 5 bases from J; bases unmatched to any gene: 5. CDR3 length equals 16 residues. The CDR3 loop is CAISEYGTGGLETQYF. CDR3 sequence (DNA): TGTGCCATCAGTGAGTACGGGACAGGGGGCCTGGAGACCCAGTACTTC.

This clonotype has more than one count but fewer than ten. CDR3 sequence: CASSPGPVSGNTIYF. The CDR3 nucleotides read TGTGCCAGCAGTCCGGGACCGGTCTCTGGAAACACCATATATTTT. This sequence joins TRBV12-3 or TRBV12-4 and TRBJ1-3; weak D call: TRBD1 (5 bases). Trimming took off 5 bases at V and 0 bases at J, with 11 bases between the two ends. The CDR3 extends over 15 amino acids.

This clonotype was counted a few times. This chain uses TRBV9 with TRBJ1-3, with D hard to call. With 0 bases removed from V and 8 bases from J, the gap between germline ends came to 3 bases. Germline-derived CDR1 and CDR2 are SGDLS and YYNGEE. The CDR3 consists of 11 residues. The CDR3 protein is CASSVGDTIYF. DNA for the CDR3: TGTGCCAGCAGCGTAGGTGACACCATATATTTT.

Details on this clonotype: The CDR3 does not close with the conserved phenylalanine or tryptophan, likely indicating a read error. The chain recombines TRBV20-1 with TRBJ2-1, with TRBD1 matching 7 bases. CDR3 length: 17 amino acids. From germline, CDR1 is DFQATT and CDR2 SNEGSKA (reference sequence). The J segment lost 0 bases and the V segment lost 0 bases, leaving 8 bases of the junction unmatched. CDR3 sequence (DNA): TGCAGTGCTAGAGATCTGGCAGGGGGATACTCCTACAATGAGCAGTTCCTC. Translation: CSARDLAGGYSYNEQFL.

A word on this clonotype: The junction and the germline gene differ at one end; a read error may be behind it. The J gene is TRBJ1-1, the V gene TRBV5-6; D not resolved. The CDR3 runs to 14 residues. From germline, CDR1 is SGHDT and CDR2 YYEEEE. CDR3 in DNA: TGTGCCAGCACCTTGGACCCGCGCGGGACTGAAGCTTTCTTT. Its translation: CASTLDPRGTEAFF.

This clonotype was seen only a few times. CDR3 nucleotides: TGTGCCAGCAGCGCCAGACAGTATCCTAGCACAGATACGCAGTATTTT. As protein: CASSARQYPSTDTQYF. The gene calls are TRBV9 and TRBJ2-3, with D perhaps TRBD1 (5 bases). The CDR3 sequence is 16 residues long. Between the trimmed V and J ends, which lost 3 bases and 0 bases, there was a span of 14 bases. Germline CDR1 is SGDLS and CDR2 is YYNGEE. Combining the CDR3 with reference TRBV9 and TRBJ2-3 gives the whole variable domain DSGVTQTPKHLITATGQRVTLRCSPRSGDLSVYWYQQSLDQGLQFLIQYYNGEERAKGNILERFSAQQFPDLHSELNLSSLELGDSALYFCASSARQYPSTDTQYFGPGTRLTVL.

This clonotype was detected many times. The V gene is TRBV20-1, the J gene TRBJ1-4; D is possibly TRBD1 (6 bases). The CDR3 contains 14 residues. V lost 6 bases to trimming and J lost 2 bases, with 13 bases between them. CDR1 is DFQATT, CDR2 SNEGSKA, per germline (reference sequence). The CDR3 sequence is CSAENRATNEKLFF. In DNA, the CDR3 is TGCAGTGCGGAAAACAGGGCTACTAATGAAAAACTGTTTTTT.

The chain carries TRBV27 and TRBJ1-2; TRBD1 matches at 7 bases. Germline V gives CDR1 MNHEY, CDR2 SMNVEV (reference sequence). This CDR3 contains 16 residues. Germline trimming cut 6 bases from V and 0 bases from J; bases unmatched to any gene: 10. In nucleotides, the CDR3 is TGTGCCAGCAGCCCCCTTGGACAGGATCCTAACTATGGCTACACCTTC. This codes for CASSPLGQDPNYGYTF.

This clonotype was seen repeatedly, ten times or more. The chain combines TRBV5-1 with TRBJ1-5; D ambiguous. The length of the CDR3 is 15 residues. V was shortened by 0 bases and J by 4 bases, with 11 bases between the two germline ends. Germline V gene lookup returns CDR1 SGHRS and CDR2 YFSETQ. CDR3 in DNA: TGCGCCAGCAGCTTGGGAGGGAGTGGAAATCAGCCCCAGCATTTT. Translation gives CASSLGGSGNQPQHF.

This clonotype appeared a few times. The rearrangement links TRBV12-3 or TRBV12-4 to TRBJ1-5; D is ambiguous. The CDR3 loop spans 12 amino acids. V was cut by 6 bases and J by 10 bases, with 13 bases left in between. This CDR3 reads CASRTDPGPQHF. CDR3 DNA sequence: TGTGCCAGCAGAACTGACCCCGGCCCCCAGCATTTT.